The 14 T cell receptor beta chains reported below all come from one sample, sequenced in a study of blood T cell repertoires in COVID-19. Sequencing was performed with immunoSEQ multiplex PCR; in TCRdb, only in-frame clones are kept and a portion is missing. The table has tens of thousands of clones, roughly 80% seen once. Sample: peripheral blood. These receptors were obtained from a woman over 75 with active or convalescent COVID-19.

The genes are TRBV5-1 and TRBJ2-7, with 14 bases lining up with TRBD2. Trimming cost V 4 bases and J 9 bases; bases outside gene matches: 12. This CDR3 comprises 16 residues. From germline, CDR1 is SGHRS and CDR2 YFSETQ. The DNA of the CDR3 is TGCGCCAGCAGCAGAACTGGACTAGCGGGAGGAGGTGGGCAGTACTTC. It is translated as CASSRTGLAGGGGQYF.

CDR3: CASSPGQGFNEKLFF. Written as DNA, the CDR3 is TGTGCCAGCAGTCCAGGGCAGGGGTTTAATGAAAAACTGTTTTTT. V usage is TRBV28 and J usage is TRBJ1-4; D possibly corresponds to TRBD1 (6 bases). The germline CDR1 and CDR2 sequences are MDHEN and SYDVKM. The CDR3 sequence is 15 residues long. V was clipped by 5 bases and J by 4 bases, with 14 bases between them.

This clone was observed once. This sequence joins TRBV9 and TRBJ1-1; 9 bases are shared with TRBD1. V lost 4 bases, J lost 4 bases, and 8 bases stayed unmatched. The CDR3 is made up of 15 amino acids. Germline CDR1 reads SGDLS; CDR2 reads YYNGEE. The CDR3 DNA is TGTGCCAGCAGCCGGACAGGGGAAGGTATCACTGAAGCTTTCTTT. This sequence encodes CASSRTGEGITEAFF.

The DNA for the CDR3 is TGTGCCAGCAGGGAAAAGACAGGGCACAGCTCCTATAATTCACCCCTCCACTTT. Translation: CASREKTGHSSYNSPLHF. This chain links TRBV6-1 with TRBJ1-6; 7 positions match TRBD1. Germline-derived CDR1 and CDR2 are MNHNS and SASEGT. V shed 6 bases, J shed 0 bases, and the junction held 11 bases outside the gene matches. The CDR3 extends over 18 amino acids.

This chain connects TRBV6-1 to TRBJ1-4; D is uncertain. V was cut by 4 bases and J by 0 bases, with 15 bases left in between. The CDR3 sequence is 17 residues long. Germline CDR1 MNHNS, CDR2 SASEGT. The DNA for the CDR3 is TGTGCCAGCAGTGGAATAATCAAGAGAGCAACTAATGAAAAACTGTTTTTT. Amino acids: CASSGIIKRATNEKLFF.

This clone showed up just a few times. This chain uses TRBV18 with TRBJ1-6; D is unresolved. Deletions cut 1 base from V and 2 bases from J, with 6 bases between. The CDR3 spans 15 residues. The germline gives CDR1 KGHSH, CDR2 LQKENI. The CDR3 sequence: CASSPRLTYNSPLHF. CDR3 nucleotide sequence: TGTGCCAGCTCACCACGACTGACCTATAATTCACCCCTCCACTTT.

DNA for the CDR3: TGCAGTGGCGAGAGCACAGATACGCAGTATTTT. Translated: CSGESTDTQYF. The genes are TRBV20-1 and TRBJ2-3, with D hard to call. The CDR3 sequence is 11 residues long. V shed 7 bases and J shed 0 bases, with 5 bases lying between them. Germline-derived CDR1 and CDR2 are DFQATT and SNEGSKA (reference sequence).

The chain employs TRBV28 and TRBJ1-4, with D tentatively TRBD1 (6 bases). This CDR3 spans 15 amino acids. With 3 bases removed from V and 0 bases from J, the gap between germline ends came to 8 bases. Germline lookup yields CDR1 MDHEN and CDR2 SYDVKM. CDR3 protein: CASSFRTATNEKLFF. The CDR3 nucleotides are TGTGCCAGCAGTTTTCGGACAGCAACTAATGAAAAACTGTTTTTT.

The chain uses TRBV7-9 and TRBJ2-7; TRBD2 might be the D (5 bases). V lost 2 bases and J 9 bases, leaving 8 bases between the germline ends. The CDR3 runs 11 residues. Per germline, CDR1 SEHNR and CDR2 FQNEAQ (reference sequence). CDR3: CASSLTGMQYF. In nucleotides, the CDR3 is TGTGCCAGCAGCTTAACGGGGATGCAGTACTTC.

The chain employs TRBV6-4 and TRBJ1-1; D gene uncertain. V gave up 6 bases and J gave up 1 base, with 12 bases separating them. CDR1 and CDR2 from the germline V gene are MRHNA and SNTAGT. This CDR3 region has 14 residues. The CDR3 reads CASRDTGRNTEAFF. CDR3 nucleotide sequence: TGTGCCAGCAGAGATACCGGGAGGAACACTGAAGCTTTCTTT.

The rearrangement joins TRBV29-1 to TRBJ2-7, with TRBD1 matching over 9 bases. The length of the CDR3 is 12 residues. The J segment lost 6 bases and the V segment lost 8 bases, leaving 8 bases of the junction unmatched. Per the germline V gene, CDR1 is SQVTM and CDR2 is ANQGSEA. CDR3 amino acids: CSTGQGLGEQYF. The CDR3 bases are TGCAGCACCGGACAGGGGTTGGGCGAGCAGTACTTC.

With respect to this clone: One junction end does not reproduce the germline sequence, and a read error may be involved. The V call is TRBV7-7, the J call TRBJ2-7; 10 bases are shared with TRBD1. CDR1 is SSHAT and CDR2 is FNYEAQ in the germline V gene (reference sequence). The CDR3 extends over 15 amino acids. In nucleotides, the CDR3 is TGTGCTAGCAGCTTACAGTTTGGGACAGGGGCCGAGCAGTACTTC. This codes for CASSLQFGTGAEQYF.

V gene TRBV6-5 combines with J gene TRBJ1-1, with a tentative D call TRBD1 (5 bases). Between the trimmed V and J ends, which lost 3 bases and 1 base, there was a span of 15 bases. Germline CDR1 is MNHEY and CDR2 is SVGAGI. This CDR3 contains 16 residues. CDR3 residues: CASSYGVDRKNTEAFF. CDR3 DNA sequence: TGTGCCAGCAGTTATGGGGTCGACAGAAAGAACACTGAAGCTTTCTTT.

The chain uses TRBV7-3 and TRBJ1-1; 7 bases map to TRBD1. V dropped 4 bases and J dropped 0; count of bases not matched to a gene: 2. CDR3 size: 14 residues. In germline, CDR1 is SGHTA, CDR2 FQGTGA. Written as DNA, the CDR3 is TGTGCCAGCAGCTCGGGACAGATGAACACTGAAGCTTTCTTT. Its protein is CASSSGQMNTEAFF.